This TCR beta chain was sequenced in a study of blood T cells in healthy people across ages. A second PCR of 7 to 11 cycles used a sample-barcoded 5' primer and a J-beta primer mix. TCRdb used MiXCR to reprocess the 5' RACE reads, holding one entry per CDR3 protein. This sample has 920,000 or so distinct CDR3 sequences, with around 45% found just once. Germline V gives CDR1 MNHEY, CDR2 SVGEGT. The CDR3 is made up of 13 amino acids. On this clonotype itself: What it recognizes is unknown. The junction does not match germline at one end; this may be a read error.

Study results and caveats: Strong correlation existed between TCR beta diversity and naive T cell percentage. Unsorted PBMCs prevented conclusive naive versus antigen-experienced comparison.

Healthy individuals of Caucasian origin from Russia, aged about 6 to 100, served as donors. Peripheral blood from each donor was collected in a volume of approximately 10 milliliters. The rearrangement uses TRBV6-2 or TRBV6-3 and TRBJ2-3, with TRBD2 matching 7 bases. This receptor was identified in a woman aged 55-75 years in good health. The sequenced sample was blood. CDR3 bases: TGTGCCAGCAGTGACTCACTAGCGCGTGGGCAGTATTTT. This gives the protein CASSDSLARGQYF.